The T cell receptor beta chain under discussion was sequenced for a study of blood T cell repertoires in COVID-19. Study details: COVID-19 samples from acute and convalescent phases originated in the United States, Italy and Spain. PBMCs, B-cell-depleted T cells, or T cells provided the cDNA or gDNA that made up the material.

Germline V CDR1 and CDR2: SGHDT, YYEEEE. Trimming took off 3 bases at V and 2 bases at J, with 9 bases between the two ends. This CDR3 contains 14 residues. The authors' processing: Amplification with reference gene primers provided the estimates of nucleated cell counts. Data came from immunoSEQ multiplex PCR; TCRdb stores just in-frame clones and leaves some out. That table supplies the V and J calls and clone size; D and trimming were determined from the DNA. Among 110,000 to 150,000 clones, under 90% were seen once, and the ten largest hold 35% to 45%. This TCR came from a human donor in a cohort sampled during active COVID-19. The chain recombines TRBV5-6 with TRBJ2-1; D is unclear. Sequenced sample: peripheral blood. The CDR3 region is CASSYGPPYNEQFF. The CDR3 DNA is TGTGCCAGCAGCTACGGTCCCCCCTACAATGAGCAGTTCTTC. Full variable domain (missing parts from reference TRBV5-6 and TRBJ2-1): DAGVTQSPTHLIKTRGQQVTLRCSPKSGHDTVSWYQQALGQGPQFIFQYYEEEERQRGNFPDRFSGHQFPNYSSELNVNALLLGDSALYLCASSYGPPYNEQFFGPGTRLTVL.